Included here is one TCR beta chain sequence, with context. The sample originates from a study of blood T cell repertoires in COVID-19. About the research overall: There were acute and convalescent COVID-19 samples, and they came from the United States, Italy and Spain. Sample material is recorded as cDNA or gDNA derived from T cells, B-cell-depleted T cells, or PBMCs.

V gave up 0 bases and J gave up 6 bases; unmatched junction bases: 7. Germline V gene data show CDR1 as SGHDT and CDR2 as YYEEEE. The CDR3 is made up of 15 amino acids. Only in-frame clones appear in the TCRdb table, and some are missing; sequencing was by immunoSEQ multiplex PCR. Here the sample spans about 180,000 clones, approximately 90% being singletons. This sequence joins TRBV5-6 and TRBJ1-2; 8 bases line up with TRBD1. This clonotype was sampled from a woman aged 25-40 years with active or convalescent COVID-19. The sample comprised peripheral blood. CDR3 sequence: CASSLVGDRQDGYTF. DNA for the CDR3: TGTGCCAGCAGCTTGGTGGGGGACAGGCAGGATGGCTACACCTTC.